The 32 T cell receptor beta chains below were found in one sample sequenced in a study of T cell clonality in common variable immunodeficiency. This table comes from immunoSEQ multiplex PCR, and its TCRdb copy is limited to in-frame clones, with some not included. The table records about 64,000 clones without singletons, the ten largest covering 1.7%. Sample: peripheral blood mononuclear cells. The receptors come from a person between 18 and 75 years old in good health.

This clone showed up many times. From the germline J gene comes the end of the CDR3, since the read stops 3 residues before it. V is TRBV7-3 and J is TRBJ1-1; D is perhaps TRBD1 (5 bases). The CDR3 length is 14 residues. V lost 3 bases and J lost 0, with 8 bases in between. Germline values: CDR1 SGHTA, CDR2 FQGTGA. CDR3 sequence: CASSLGGVNTEAFF. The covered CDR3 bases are TGTGCCAGCAGCTTGGGGGGGGTGAACACTGAA.

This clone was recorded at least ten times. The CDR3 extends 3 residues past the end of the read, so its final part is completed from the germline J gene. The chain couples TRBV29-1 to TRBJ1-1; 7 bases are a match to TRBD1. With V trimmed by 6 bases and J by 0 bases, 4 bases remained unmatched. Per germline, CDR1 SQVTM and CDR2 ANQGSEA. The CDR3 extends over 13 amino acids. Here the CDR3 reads CSVDGQVNTEAFF. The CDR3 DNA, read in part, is TGCAGCGTAGATGGACAGGTGAACACTGAA.

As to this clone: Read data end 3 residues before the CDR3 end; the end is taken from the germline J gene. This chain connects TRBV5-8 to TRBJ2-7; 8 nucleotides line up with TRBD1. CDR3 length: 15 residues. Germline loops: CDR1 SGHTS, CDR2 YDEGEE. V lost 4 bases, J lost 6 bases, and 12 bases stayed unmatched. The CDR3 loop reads CASSQSGTGSSEQYF. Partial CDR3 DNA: TGTGCCAGCAGCCAATCCGGGACAGGCTCAAGCGAG. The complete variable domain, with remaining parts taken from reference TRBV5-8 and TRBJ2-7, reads EAGVTQSPTHLIKTRGQQATLRCSPISGHTSVYWYQQALGLGLQFLLWYDEGEERNRGNFPPRFSGRQFPNYSSELNVNALELEDSALYLCASSQSGTGSSEQYFGPGTRLTVT.

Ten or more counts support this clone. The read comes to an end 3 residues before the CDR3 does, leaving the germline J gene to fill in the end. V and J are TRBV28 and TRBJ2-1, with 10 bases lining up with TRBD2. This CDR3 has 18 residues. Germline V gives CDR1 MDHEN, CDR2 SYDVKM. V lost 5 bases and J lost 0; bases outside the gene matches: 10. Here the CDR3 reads CASSQGLATRSSYNEQFF. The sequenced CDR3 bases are TGTGCCAGCAGTCAGGGACTAGCGACTAGGAGCTCCTACAATGAG.

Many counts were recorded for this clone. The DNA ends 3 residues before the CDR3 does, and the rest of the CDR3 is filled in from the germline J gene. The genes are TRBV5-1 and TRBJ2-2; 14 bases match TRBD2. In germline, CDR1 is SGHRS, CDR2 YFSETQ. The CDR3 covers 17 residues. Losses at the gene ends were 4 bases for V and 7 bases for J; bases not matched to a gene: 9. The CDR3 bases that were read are TGCGCCAGCAGCGGACTCGGGACTAGCGGGAGAGTCGGGGAG. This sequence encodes CASSGLGTSGRVGE. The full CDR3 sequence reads CASSGLGTSGRVGELFF.

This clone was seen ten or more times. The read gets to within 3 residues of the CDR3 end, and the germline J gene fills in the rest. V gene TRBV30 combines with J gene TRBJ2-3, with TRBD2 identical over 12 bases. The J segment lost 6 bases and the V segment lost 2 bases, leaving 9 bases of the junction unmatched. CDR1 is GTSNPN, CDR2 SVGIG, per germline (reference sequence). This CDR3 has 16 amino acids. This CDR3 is CAWSHGLAGFLDTQYF. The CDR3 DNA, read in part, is TGTGCCTGGAGTCACGGACTAGCGGGATTCCTCGATACG. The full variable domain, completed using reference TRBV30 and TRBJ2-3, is SQTIHQWPATLVQPVGSPLSLECTVEGTSNPNLYWYRQAAGRGLQLLFYSVGIGQISSEVPQNLSASRPQDRQFILSSKKLLLSDSGFYLCAWSHGLAGFLDTQYFGPGTRLTVL.

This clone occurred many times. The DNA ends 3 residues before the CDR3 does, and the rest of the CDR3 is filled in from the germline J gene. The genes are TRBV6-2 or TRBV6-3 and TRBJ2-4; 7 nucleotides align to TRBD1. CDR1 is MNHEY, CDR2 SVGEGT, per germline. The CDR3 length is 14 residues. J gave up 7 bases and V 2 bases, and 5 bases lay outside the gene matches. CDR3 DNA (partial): TGTGCCAGCAGTTACCGGGACAGCCCCAACATT. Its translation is CASSYRDSPNI. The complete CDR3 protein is CASSYRDSPNIQYF.

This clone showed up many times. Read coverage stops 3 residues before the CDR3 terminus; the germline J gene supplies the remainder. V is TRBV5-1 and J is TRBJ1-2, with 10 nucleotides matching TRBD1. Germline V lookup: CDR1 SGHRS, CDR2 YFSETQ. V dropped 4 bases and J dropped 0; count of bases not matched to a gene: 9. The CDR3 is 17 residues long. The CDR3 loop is CASSLRGQGTTNYGYTF. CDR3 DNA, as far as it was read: TGCGCCAGCAGCCTCAGGGGACAGGGGACTACTAACTATGGC.

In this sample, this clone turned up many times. CDR3 region: CASSLTGGYNSPLHF. Partial CDR3 DNA: TGCGCCAGCAGCTTGACAGGGGGCTATAATTCACCC. The V gene is TRBV5-1, the J gene TRBJ1-6; 8 bases align to TRBD1. The CDR3 end lies 3 residues beyond the end of the read and is filled in from the germline J gene. The J segment lost 3 bases and the V segment lost 1 base, leaving 0 bases of the junction unmatched. CDR1 and CDR2 (germline): SGHRS, YFSETQ. The CDR3 runs to 15 residues.

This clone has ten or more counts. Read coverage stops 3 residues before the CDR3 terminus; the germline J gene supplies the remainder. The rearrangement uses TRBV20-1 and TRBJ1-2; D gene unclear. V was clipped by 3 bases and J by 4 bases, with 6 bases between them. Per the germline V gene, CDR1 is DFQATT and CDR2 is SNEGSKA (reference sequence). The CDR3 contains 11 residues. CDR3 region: CSASQSYGYTF. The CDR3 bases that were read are TGCAGTGCTAGCCAGAGCTATGGC.

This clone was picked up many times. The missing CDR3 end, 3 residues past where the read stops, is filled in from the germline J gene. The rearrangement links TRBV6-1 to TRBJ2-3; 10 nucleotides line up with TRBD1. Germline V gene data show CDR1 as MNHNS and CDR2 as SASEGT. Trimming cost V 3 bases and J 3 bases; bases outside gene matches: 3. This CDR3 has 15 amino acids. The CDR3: CASSEGTGVTDTQYF. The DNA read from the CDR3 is TGTGCCAGCAGTGAGGGGACAGGGGTGACAGATACG.

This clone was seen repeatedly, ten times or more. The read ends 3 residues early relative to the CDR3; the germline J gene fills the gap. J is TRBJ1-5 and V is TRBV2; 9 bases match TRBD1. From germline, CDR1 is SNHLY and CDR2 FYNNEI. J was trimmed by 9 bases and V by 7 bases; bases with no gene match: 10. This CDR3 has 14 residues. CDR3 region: CASTLDRGGWPQHF. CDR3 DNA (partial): TGTGCCAGCACCCTGGACAGGGGTGGTTGGCCC.

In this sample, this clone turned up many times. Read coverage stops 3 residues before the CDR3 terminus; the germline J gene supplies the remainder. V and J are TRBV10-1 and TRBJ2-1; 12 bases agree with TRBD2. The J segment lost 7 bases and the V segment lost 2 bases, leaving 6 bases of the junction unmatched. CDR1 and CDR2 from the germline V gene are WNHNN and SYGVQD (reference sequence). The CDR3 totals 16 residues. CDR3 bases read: TGCGCCAGCAGTGAGGCTAGCGGGGGGGCCAGAAATGAG. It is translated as CASSEASGGARNE. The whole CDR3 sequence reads CASSEASGGARNEQFF.

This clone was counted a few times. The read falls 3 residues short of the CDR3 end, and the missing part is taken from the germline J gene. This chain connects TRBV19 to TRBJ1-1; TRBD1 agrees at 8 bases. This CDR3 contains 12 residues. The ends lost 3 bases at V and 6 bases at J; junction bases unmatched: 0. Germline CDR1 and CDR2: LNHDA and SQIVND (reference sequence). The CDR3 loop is CASSMTGAEAFF. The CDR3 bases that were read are TGTGCCAGTAGTATGACAGGGGCTGAA.

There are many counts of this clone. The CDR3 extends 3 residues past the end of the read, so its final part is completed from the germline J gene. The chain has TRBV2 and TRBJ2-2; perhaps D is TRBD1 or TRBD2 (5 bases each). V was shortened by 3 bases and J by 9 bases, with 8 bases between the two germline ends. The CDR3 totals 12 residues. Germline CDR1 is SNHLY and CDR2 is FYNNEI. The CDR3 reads CASSDEGRELFF. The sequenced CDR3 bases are TGTGCCAGCAGTGACGAGGGGAGGGAG.

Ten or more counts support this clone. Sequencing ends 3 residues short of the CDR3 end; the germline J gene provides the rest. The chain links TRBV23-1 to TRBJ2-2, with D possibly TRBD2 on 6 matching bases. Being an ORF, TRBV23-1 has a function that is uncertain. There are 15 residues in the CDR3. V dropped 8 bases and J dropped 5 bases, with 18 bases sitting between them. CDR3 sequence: CASPAGRCETGELFF. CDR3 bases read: TGCGCCAGCCCTGCGGGGCGGTGTGAAACCGGGGAG.

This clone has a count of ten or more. CDR3 sequence: CASSPHRNQPQHF. The CDR3 bases that were read are TGTGCCAGCTCACCACACAGAAATCAGCCC. The chain combines TRBV18 with TRBJ1-5; D unresolved. The read is 3 residues too short to cover the CDR3 end, so that end is filled in from the germline J gene. This CDR3 is 13 amino acids long. Trimming shortened V by 1 base and J by 4 bases, and 5 bases separated the two germline ends. The germline CDR1 and CDR2 sequences are KGHSH and LQKENI.

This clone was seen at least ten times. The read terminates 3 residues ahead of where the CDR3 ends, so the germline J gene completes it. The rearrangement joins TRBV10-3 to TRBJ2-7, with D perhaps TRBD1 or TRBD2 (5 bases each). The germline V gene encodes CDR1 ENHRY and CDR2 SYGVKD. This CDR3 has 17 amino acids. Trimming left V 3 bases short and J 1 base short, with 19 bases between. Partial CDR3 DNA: TGTGCCATCAGTGACCGGGAATTGCCGACAGAATCCTACGAG. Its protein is CAISDRELPTESYE. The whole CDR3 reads CAISDRELPTESYEQYF.

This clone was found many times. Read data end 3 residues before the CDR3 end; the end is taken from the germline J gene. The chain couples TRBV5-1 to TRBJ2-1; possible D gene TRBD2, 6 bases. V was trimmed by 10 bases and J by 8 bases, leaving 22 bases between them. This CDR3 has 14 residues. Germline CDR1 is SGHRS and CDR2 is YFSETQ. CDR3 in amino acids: CAGTTGTSGDEQFF. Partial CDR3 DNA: TGCGCCGGTACAACCGGGACTTCGGGGGATGAG.

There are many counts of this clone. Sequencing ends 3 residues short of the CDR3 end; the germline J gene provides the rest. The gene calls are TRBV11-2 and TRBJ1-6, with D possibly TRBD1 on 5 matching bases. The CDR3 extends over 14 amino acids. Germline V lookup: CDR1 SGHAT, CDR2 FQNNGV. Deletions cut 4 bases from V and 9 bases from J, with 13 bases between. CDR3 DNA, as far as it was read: TGTGCCAGCAGCTCGACAGTTTTCGCTTCACCC. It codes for CASSSTVFASP. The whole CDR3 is CASSSTVFASPLHF.

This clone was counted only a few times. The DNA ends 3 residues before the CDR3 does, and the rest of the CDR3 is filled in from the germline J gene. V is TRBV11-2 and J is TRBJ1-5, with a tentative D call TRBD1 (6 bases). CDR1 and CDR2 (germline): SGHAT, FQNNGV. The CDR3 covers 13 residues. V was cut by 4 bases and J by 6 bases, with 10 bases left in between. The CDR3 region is CASSSDRFQPQHF. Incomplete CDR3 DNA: TGTGCCAGCAGCTCAGACAGGTTTCAGCCC.

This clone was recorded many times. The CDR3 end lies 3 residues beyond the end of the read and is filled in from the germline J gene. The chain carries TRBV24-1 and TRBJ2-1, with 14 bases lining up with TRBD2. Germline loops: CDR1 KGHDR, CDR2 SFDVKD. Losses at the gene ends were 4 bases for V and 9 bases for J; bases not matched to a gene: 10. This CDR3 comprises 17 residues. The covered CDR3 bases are TGTGCCACCAGTGAAATCGGACTAGCGGGAGGTCCTGTTGAG. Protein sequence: CATSEIGLAGGPVE. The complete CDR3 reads CATSEIGLAGGPVEQFF.

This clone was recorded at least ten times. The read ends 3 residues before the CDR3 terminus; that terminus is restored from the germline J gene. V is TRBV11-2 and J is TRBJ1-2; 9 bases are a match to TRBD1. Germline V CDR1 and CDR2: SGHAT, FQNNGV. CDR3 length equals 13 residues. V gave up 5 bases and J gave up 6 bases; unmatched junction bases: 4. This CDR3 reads CASSPDRGNGYTF. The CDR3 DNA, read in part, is TGTGCCAGCAGCCCGGACAGGGGAAATGGC.

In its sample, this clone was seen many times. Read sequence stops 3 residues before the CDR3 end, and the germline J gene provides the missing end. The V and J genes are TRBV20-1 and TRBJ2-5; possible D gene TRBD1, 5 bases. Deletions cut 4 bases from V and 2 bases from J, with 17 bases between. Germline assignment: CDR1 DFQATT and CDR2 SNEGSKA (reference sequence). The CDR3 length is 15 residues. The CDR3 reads CSATLAATDQETQYF. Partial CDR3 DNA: TGCAGTGCTACCTTAGCCGCGACAGATCAAGAGACC.

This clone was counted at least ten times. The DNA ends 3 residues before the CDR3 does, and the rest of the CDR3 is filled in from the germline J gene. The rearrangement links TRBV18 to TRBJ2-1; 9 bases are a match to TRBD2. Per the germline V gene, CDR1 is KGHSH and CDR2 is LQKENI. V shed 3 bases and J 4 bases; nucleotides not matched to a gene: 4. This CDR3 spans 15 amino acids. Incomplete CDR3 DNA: TGTGCCAGCTCACCGACTAGCGGATATTACAATGAG. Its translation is CASSPTSGYYNE. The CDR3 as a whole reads CASSPTSGYYNEQFF.

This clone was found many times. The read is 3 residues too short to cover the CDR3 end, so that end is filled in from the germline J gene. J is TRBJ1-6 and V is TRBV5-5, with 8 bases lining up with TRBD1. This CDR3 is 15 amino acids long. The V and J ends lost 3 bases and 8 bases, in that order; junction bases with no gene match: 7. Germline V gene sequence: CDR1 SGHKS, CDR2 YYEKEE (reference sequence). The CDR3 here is CASSWTGSIDSPLHF. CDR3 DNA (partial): TGTGCCAGCAGCTGGACAGGGAGTATCGATTCACCC.

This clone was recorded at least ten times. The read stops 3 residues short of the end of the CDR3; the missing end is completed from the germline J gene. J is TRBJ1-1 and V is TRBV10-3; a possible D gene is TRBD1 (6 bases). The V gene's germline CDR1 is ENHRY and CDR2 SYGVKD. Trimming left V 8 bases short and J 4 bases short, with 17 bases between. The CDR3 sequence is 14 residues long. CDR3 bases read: TGTGCCATCCTAGGGGCCCAGGGGAGCACTGAA. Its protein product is CAILGAQGSTE. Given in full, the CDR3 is CAILGAQGSTEAFF.

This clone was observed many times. CDR3 sequence: CASSLERNTEAFF. CDR3 DNA, as far as it was read: TGTGCCAGCAGCTTAGAGCGTAACACTGAA. The chain is built from TRBV11-3 and TRBJ1-1, with D unresolved. The read terminates 3 residues ahead of where the CDR3 ends, so the germline J gene completes it. Trimming shortened V by 0 bases and J by 2 bases, and 4 bases separated the two germline ends. Germline V gene sequence: CDR1 SGHNT, CDR2 YENEEA. The CDR3 length is 13 residues.

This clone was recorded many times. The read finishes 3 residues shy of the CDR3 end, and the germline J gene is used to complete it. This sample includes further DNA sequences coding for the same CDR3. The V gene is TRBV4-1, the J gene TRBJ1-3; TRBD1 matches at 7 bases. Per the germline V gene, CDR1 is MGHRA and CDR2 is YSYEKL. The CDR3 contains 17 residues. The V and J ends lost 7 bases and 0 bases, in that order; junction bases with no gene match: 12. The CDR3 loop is CASTRLEGAHSGNTIYF. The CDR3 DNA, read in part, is TGCGCCAGCACCCGACTCGAGGGGGCCCACTCTGGAAACACC.

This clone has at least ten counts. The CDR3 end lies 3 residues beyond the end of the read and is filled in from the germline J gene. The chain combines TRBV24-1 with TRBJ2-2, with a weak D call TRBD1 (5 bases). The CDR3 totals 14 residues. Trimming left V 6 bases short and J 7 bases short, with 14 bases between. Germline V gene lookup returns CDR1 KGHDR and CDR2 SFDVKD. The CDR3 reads CATSPRAVGGELFF. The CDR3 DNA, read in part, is TGTGCCACCAGTCCCAGGGCGGTTGGCGGGGAG.

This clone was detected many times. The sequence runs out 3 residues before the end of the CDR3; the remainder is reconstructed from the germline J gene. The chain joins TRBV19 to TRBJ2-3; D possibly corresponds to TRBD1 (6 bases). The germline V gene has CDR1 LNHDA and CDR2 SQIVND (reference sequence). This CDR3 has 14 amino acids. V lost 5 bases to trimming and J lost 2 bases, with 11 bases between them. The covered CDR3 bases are TGTGCCAGTAGTTTCGGACAGTCCACAGATACG. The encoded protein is CASSFGQSTDT. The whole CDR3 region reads CASSFGQSTDTQYF. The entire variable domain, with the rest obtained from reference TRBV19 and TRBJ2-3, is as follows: DGGITQSPKYLFRKEGQNVTLSCEQNLNHDAMYWYRQDPGQGLRLIYYSQIVNDFQKGDIAEGYSVSREKKESFPLTVTSAQKNPTAFYLCASSFGQSTDTQYFGPGTRLTVL.

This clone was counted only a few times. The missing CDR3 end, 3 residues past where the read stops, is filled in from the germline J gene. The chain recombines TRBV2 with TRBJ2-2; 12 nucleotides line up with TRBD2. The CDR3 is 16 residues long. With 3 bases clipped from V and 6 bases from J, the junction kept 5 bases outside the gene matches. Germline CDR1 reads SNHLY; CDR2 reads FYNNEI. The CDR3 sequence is CASSETSGSMSGELFF. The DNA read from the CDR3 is TGTGCCAGCAGTGAGACTAGCGGGAGTATGTCCGGGGAG.